This T cell receptor beta chain was documented in a study of cytomegalovirus exposure and HLA in healthy donors. Study-level points and caveats: Donors were assumed by presence/absence analyses to have roughly uniform sequencing depth. Earlier analysis looked at TCR beta V segments, and most were productive about 87% or about 30% of the time. It has been reported that TCR beta sequences accurately predicted the HLA-A and HLA-B alleles of most subjects.

Vbeta (60) and Jbeta (13) primers were used in the PCR. Sequencing used immunoSEQ multiplex PCR; TCRdb keeps in-frame clones, though not all of them. The data contain about 230,000 clones, under 90% of them singletons. Worth noting for this clone: Its antigen is unknown. This specimen includes other DNA sequences encoding the same CDR3.

This CDR3 is built from 14 residues. CDR1 is SQVTM and CDR2 is ANQGSEA in the germline V gene. After removal of 4 bases from V and 1 base from J, the junction contained 6 bases not matched to a gene. Sequencing was carried out using PBMCs. This TCR came from a human donor in good health. The chain recombines TRBV29-1 with TRBJ2-5; 7 bases are a match to TRBD1. CDR3 DNA sequence: TGCAGCGTTGGATTGGCAGGGGGCCAAGAGACCCAGTACTTC. Its translation: CSVGLAGGQETQYF.